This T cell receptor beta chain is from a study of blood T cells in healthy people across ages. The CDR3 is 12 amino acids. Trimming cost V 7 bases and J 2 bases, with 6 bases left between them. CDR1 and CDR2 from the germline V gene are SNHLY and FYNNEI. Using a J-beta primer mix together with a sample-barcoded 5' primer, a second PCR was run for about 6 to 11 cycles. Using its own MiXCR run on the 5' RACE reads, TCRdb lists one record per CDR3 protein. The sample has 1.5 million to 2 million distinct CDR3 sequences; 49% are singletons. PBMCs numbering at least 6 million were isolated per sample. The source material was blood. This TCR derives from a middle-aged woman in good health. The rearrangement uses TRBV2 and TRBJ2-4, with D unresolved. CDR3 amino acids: CASTRTKNIQYF. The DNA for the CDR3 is TGTGCCAGCACACGGACCAAAAACATTCAGTACTTC.